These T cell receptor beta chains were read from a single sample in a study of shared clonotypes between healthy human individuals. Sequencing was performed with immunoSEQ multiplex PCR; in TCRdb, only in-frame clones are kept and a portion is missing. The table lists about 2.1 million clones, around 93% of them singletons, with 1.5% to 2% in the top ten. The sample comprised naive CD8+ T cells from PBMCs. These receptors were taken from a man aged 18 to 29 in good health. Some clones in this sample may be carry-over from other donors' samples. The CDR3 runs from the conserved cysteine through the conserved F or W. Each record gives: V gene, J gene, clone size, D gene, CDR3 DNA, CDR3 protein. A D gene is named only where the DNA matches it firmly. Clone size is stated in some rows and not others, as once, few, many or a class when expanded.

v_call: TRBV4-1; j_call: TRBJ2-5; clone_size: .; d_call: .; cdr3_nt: TGCGCCAGCAGCCAAGCCTTGACAGGGAGGGAGACCCAGTACTTC; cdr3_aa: CASSQALTGRETQYF
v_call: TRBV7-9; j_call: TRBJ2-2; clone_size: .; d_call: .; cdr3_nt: TGTGCCAGCAGCTTAGTTAGTACCACCGGGGAGCTGTTTTTT; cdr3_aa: CASSLVSTTGELFF
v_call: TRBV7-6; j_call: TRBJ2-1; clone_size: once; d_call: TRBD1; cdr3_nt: TGTGCCAGCAGCTTAGACCGGGACAGGGTTTCGCTCTTC; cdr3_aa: CASSLDRDRVSLF
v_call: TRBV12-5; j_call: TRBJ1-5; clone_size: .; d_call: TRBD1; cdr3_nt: TGTGCTAGTGGTTTGGTACCTGGTGGGACAGGGGGCCCGGAAACCCAAAATCAGCCCCAGCATTTT; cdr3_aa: CASGLVPGGTGGPETQNQPQHF
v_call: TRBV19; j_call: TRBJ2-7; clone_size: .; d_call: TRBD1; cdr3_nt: TGTGCCAGTAGTATGAGAGACAGGGGGTCTTACGAGCAGTACTTC; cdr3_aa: CASSMRDRGSYEQYF
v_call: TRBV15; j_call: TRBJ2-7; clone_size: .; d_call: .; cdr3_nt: TGTGCCACCAGTTTTACGGGGTTCGCCTACGAGCAGTACTTC; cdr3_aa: CATSFTGFAYEQYF
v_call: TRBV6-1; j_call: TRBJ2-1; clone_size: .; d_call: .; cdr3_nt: TGTGCCAGCAGTGTCTGGGTGGGAAGCTCCTACAATGAGCAGTTCTTC; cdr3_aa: CASSVWVGSSYNEQFF
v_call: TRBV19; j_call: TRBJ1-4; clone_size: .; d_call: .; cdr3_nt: TGTGCCAGTAGTCCTTGGGACAAGCCTAATGAAAAACTGTTTTTT; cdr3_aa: CASSPWDKPNEKLFF
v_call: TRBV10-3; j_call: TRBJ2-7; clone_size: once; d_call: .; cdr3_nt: TGTGCCATCAGTGAGGAGGAGGCTCGTTCCTCGGGGCTCGAGCAGTACTTC; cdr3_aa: CAISEEEARSSGLEQYF
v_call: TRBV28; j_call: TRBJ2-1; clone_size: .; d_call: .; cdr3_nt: TGTGCCAGCAGTTTTAGGGGTCTAGTATACAATGAGCAGTTCTTC; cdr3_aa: CASSFRGLVYNEQFF
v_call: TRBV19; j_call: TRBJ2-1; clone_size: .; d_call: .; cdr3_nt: TGTGCCAGTAGTATATCAAGGGGCTACAATGAGCAGTTCTTC; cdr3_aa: CASSISRGYNEQFF
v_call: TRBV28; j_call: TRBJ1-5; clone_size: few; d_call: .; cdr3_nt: TGCGGGGGGTCCGCGGATGGCAATCAGCCCCAGCATTTT; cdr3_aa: CGGSADGNQPQHF
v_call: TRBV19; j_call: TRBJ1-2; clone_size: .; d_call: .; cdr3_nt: TGTGCCAGTAGTATCTCCCCGGGAGCCAACTATGGCTACACCTTC; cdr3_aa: CASSISPGANYGYTF
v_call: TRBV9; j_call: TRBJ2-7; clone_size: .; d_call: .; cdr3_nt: TGTGCCAGCAGTACAACGTCGAGAAGCTCCTACGAGCAGTACTTC; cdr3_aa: CASSTTSRSSYEQYF
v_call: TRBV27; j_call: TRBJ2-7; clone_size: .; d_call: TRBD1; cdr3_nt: TGTGCCAGCAGTCCCAGACAGGGGAGCGAGCAGTACTTC; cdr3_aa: CASSPRQGSEQYF
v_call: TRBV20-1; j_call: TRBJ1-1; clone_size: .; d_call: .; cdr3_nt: TGCAGTGCTAGCCTCAACACTGAAGCTTTCTTT; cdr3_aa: CSASLNTEAFF
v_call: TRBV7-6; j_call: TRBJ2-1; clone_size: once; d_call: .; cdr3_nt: TGTGCCAGCAGCTTAAATAGCGCCCATTCCTACAATGAGCAGTTCTTC; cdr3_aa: CASSLNSAHSYNEQFF
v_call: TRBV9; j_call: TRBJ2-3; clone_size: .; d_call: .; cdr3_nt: TGTGCCAGCAGCGTAGGACGACTAGGCGTTAGCACAGATACGCAGTATTTT; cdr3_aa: CASSVGRLGVSTDTQYF
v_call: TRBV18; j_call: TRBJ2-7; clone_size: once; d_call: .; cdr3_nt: TGTGCCAGCTCACCACTTGCGGCAGGGTTCGACGAGCAGTACTTC; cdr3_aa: CASSPLAAGFDEQYF
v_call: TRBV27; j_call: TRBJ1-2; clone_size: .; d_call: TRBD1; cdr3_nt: TGTGCCAGCAGTTTTCTCCGATCGGGACAGGGGGCGAGGGGCTACACCTTC; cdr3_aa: CASSFLRSGQGARGYTF
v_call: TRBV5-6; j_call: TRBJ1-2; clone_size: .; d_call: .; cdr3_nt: TGTGCCAGCAGCCCCTGGGATGTGGGCTATGGCTACACCTTC; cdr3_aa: CASSPWDVGYGYTF
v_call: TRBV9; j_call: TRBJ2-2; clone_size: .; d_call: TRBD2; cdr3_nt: TGTGCCAGCCGGAGCGGGGGCACCGGGGAGCTGTTTTTT; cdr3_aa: CASRSGGTGELFF
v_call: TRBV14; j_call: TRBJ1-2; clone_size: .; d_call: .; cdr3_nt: TGTGCCAGCAGCCAAGGTTCCTCCAGAGGAGTGGGCTACACCTTC; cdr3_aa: CASSQGSSRGVGYTF
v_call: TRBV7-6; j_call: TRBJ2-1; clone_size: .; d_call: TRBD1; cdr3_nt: TGTGCCAGCAGCACCCGGGACAGGGAGGGTAATGAGCAGTTCTTC; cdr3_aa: CASSTRDREGNEQFF
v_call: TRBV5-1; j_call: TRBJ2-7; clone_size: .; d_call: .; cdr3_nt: TGCGCCAGCAGCTTGGAGGCAGCCCCTTCCTACGAGCAGTACTTC; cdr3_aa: CASSLEAAPSYEQYF
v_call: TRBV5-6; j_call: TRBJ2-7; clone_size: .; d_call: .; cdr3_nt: TGTGCCAGCAGCTTTCAGGGATCCGAGCAGTACTTC; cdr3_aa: CASSFQGSEQYF
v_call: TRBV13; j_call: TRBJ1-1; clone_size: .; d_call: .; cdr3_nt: TGTGCCAGCAGCATCCGGGAGACTGAAGCTTTCTTT; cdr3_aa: CASSIRETEAFF
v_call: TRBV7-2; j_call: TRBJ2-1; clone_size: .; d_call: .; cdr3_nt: TGTGCCAGCCTCTACCCTGGCAAGCCGGCAAATGAGCAGTTCTTC; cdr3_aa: CASLYPGKPANEQFF
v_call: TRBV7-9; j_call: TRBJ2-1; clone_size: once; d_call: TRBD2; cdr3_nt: TGTGCCAGCAGCGTCCCCGGGACTAGCGAGTTCTCCTACAATGAGCAGTTCTTC; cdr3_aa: CASSVPGTSEFSYNEQFF
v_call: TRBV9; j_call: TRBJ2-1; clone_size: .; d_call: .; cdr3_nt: TGTGCCAGCAGCCCAGAGGGGGTCTGGAATGAGCAGTTCTTC; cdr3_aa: CASSPEGVWNEQFF
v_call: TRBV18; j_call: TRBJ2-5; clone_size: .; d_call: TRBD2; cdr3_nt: TGTGCCAGCTCACCACTCAGACTAGCGGGAGAAGAGACCCAGTACTTC; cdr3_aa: CASSPLRLAGEETQYF
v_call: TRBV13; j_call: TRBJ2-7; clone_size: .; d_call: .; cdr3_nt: TGTGCCAGCAGCTTAAGATCTTCCTACGAGCAGTACTTC; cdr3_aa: CASSLRSSYEQYF
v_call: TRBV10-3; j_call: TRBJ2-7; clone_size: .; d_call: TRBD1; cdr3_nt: TGTGCCATCACGGGACAGGGTCGCGAGCAGTACTTC; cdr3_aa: CAITGQGREQYF
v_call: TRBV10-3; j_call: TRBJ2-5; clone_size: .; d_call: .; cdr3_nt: TGTGCCATCAGTGCAGGGGAGACCCAGTACTTC; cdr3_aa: CAISAGETQYF
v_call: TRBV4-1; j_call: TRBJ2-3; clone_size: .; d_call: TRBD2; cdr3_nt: TGCGCCAGCAGCCAAGCCACTAGCGGGAGGAGGACAGATACGCAGTATTTT; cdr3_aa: CASSQATSGRRTDTQYF
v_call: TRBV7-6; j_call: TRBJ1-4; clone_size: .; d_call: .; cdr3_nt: TGTGCCAGCAGCTTAGAGGGCAGGGGTAATGAAAAACTGTTTTTT; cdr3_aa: CASSLEGRGNEKLFF
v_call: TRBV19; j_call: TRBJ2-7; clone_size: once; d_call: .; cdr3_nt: TGTGCCAGCCGATCCACTAGGGACGCCTCCTACGAGCAGTACTTC; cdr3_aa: CASRSTRDASYEQYF
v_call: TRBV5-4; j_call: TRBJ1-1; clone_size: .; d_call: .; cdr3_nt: TGTGCCAGCAGCTTGGCCTGGACAGCTGAAGCTTTCTTT; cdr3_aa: CASSLAWTAEAFF
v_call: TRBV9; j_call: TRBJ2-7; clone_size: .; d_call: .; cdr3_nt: TGTGCCAGCAGCGTAGGAGGGGTCGAGCAGTACTTC; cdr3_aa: CASSVGGVEQYF
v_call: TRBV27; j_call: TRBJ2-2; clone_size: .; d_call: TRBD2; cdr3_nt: TGTGCCAGCAGTTTATTGATGACTAGCGGCGCAAGTGGGGAGCTGTTTTTT; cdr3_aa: CASSLLMTSGASGELFF
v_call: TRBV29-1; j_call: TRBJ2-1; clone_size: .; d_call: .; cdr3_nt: TGCAGCGCCTCGCGGTCCATGGATGAGCAGTTCTTC; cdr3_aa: CSASRSMDEQFF
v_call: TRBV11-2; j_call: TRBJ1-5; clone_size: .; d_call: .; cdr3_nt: TGTGCCAGCAGCATGGAGTATAGCAATCAGCCCCAGCATTTT; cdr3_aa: CASSMEYSNQPQHF
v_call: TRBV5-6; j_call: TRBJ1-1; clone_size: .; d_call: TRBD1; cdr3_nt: TGTGCCAGCAGCTTGGAGGACAGGAGGAACACTGAAGCTTTCTTT; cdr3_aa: CASSLEDRRNTEAFF
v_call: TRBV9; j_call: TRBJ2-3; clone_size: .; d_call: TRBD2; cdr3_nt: TGTGCCAGCAGCGTAGGTTATAGCGGGACGGTTACAGATACGCAGTATTTT; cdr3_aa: CASSVGYSGTVTDTQYF
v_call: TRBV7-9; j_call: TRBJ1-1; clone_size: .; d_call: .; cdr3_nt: TGTGCCAGCAGCTTAGCGGGAAGACAGGTGAACACTGAAGCTTTCTTT; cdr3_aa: CASSLAGRQVNTEAFF
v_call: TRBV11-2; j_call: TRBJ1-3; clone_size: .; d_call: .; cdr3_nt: TGTGCCAGCAGCCCCGGCGGGGTTTTCTCTGGAAACACCATATATTTT; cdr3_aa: CASSPGGVFSGNTIYF
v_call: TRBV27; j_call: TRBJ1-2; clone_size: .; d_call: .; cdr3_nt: TGTGCCAGCAGTAACTCTAACTATGGCTACACCTTC; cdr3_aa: CASSNSNYGYTF
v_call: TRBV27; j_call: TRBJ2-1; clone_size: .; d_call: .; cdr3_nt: TGTGCCAGCAGTCCCCCGGGCAGGCCCACCTACAATGAGCAGTTCTTC; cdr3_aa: CASSPPGRPTYNEQFF
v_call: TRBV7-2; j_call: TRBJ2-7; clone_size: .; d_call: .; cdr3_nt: TGTGCCAGCAGCGACGGCTACGAGCAGTACTTC; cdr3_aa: CASSDGYEQYF
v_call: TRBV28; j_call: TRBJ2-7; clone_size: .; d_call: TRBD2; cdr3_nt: TGTGCCAGTAGCCTAGCGGGAGCTACCTACGAGCAGTACTTC; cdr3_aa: CASSLAGATYEQYF
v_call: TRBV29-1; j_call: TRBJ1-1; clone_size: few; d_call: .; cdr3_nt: TGCAGCGTTGATGGGCTCATGAACACTGAAGCTTTCTTT; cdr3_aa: CSVDGLMNTEAFF
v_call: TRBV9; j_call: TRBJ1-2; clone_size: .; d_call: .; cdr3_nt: TGTGCCAGCAGCGTAGGCCAGAACACGTTGTATGGCTACACCTTC; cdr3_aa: CASSVGQNTLYGYTF
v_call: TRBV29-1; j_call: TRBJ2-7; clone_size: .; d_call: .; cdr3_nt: TGCAGCGTTCCGGGGGCAGGGTACGAGCAGTACTTC; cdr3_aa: CSVPGAGYEQYF
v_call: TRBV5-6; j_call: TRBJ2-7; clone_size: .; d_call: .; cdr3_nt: TGTGCCAGCAGCTTGGGGGGATACTACGAGCAGTACTTC; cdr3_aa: CASSLGGYYEQYF
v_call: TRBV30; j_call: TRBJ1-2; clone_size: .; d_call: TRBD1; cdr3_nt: TGTGCCTGGAGTGACCTATCGGGACAGGTTCTAGCTAACTATGGCTACACCTTC; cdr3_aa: CAWSDLSGQVLANYGYTF
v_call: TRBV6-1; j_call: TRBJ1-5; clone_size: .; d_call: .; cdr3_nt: TGTGCCAGCAGTGGGGTGGGTTCTAATCAGCCCCAGCATTTT; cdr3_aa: CASSGVGSNQPQHF
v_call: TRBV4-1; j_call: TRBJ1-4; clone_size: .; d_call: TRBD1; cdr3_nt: TGCGCCAGCAGCATACAGGGGGCTAATGAAAAACTGTTTTTT; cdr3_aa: CASSIQGANEKLFF
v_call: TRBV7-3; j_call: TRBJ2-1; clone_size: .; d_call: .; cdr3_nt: TGTGCCAGCAGCCTAGACGGAAGCTCCTACAATGAGCAGTTCTTC; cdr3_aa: CASSLDGSSYNEQFF
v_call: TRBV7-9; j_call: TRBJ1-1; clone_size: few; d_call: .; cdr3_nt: TGTGCCAGCAGCACTAACCGACAGGCTAAGAACACTGAAGCTTTCTTT; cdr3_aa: CASSTNRQAKNTEAFF